This T cell receptor beta chain stems from a study of T cell repertoires in cytomegalovirus infection. Study context: In the study, CMV epitopes included recently identified HLA-C-restricted and well-studied HLA-B-restricted ones. Shared public TCR beta signatures pointed to both CMV infection and a matching HLA type.

TCRdb reanalysed the reads using MiXCR and keeps one entry per CDR3 protein. Counted here are approximately 770,000 distinct CDR3 sequences, around 29% occurring once; the ten biggest clones make up roughly 13%. The CDR3 has 12 amino acids. Trimming shortened V by 4 bases and J by 6 bases, and 10 bases separated the two germline ends. Germline CDR1 is SGDLS and CDR2 is YYNGEE. This clonotype was seen more than once but under ten times. Its antigen is unidentified. Points from the study as a whole: The ex vivo response was dominated by HLA-C-restricted CMV-specific TCR beta clonotypes.

The sequence came from a human donor in good health (CMV status not recorded). Some clones in this sample may be carry-over from other donors' samples. The material was cultured CD8+ T cells from PBMCs, obtained from culture after CMV antigen stimulation. The rearrangement uses TRBV9 and TRBJ1-2; maybe TRBD1 (5 bases). CDR3 in DNA: TGTGCCAGCAGCAGAGGGGATAATGGCTACACCTTC. Protein: CASSRGDNGYTF.